Below, 22 T cell receptor delta chains from the same sample are listed, as sequenced in a study of Vδ1+ human thymocytes. Findings and limits, study-wide: Highly polyclonal TRG and TRD repertoires with Gaussian CDR3 length distributions appeared in thymus.

Sequences come from RNA converted to cDNA by reverse transcription. CDR3 amplicons came from multiplex PCR with pooled V-gene forward and constant-region reverse primers. TCRdb made new clone calls on the multiplex PCR reads using CATT. The table has 70,000 or so delta-chain clones, around 30% seen once. The antigens these receptors bind are not known. The source material was Vdelta1+ gamma-delta thymocytes from the thymus. As for subset: FACS-sorted CD3+ TCRalphabeta- TCRVdelta1+ TCRVdelta2- thymocytes. The receptor source for this set is a boy less than two years old who had congenital heart surgery.

The V gene is TRDV1, the J gene TRDJ1, with 10 bases matching TRDD3. V lost 4 bases and J lost 0; bases outside the gene matches: 23. The germline V gene encodes CDR1 TSWWSYY and CDR2 QGS. The CDR3 has 22 residues. As DNA, the CDR3 is TGTGCTCTTGGGGGAGACTATTACCGGGGGGGATACGCGAGACCGTACACCGATAAACTCATCTTT. Encoded protein: CALGGDYYRGGYARPYTDKLIF.

This rearrangement joins TRDV1 to TRDJ1, with 7 bases matching TRDD3. Germline V gives CDR1 TSWWSYY, CDR2 QGS. This CDR3 is 17 amino acids long. Germline trimming cut 3 bases from V and 10 bases from J; bases unmatched to any gene: 20. The CDR3: CALGDRMTWGFPALLIF. Here the CDR3 DNA reads TGTGCTCTTGGGGATCGCATGACCTGGGGGTTCCCCGCGTTACTCATCTTT.

This clone was counted between two and nine times. Distinct nucleotide sequences in the sample also encode this CDR3. The gene calls are TRDV1 and TRDJ1; D is ambiguous. The CDR3 extends over 12 amino acids. Deletions cut 1 base from V and 7 bases from J, with 7 bases between. CDR1 is TSWWSYY, CDR2 QGS, per germline. CDR3 sequence reads: CALGERPAKLIF. CDR3 sequence (DNA): TGTGCTCTTGGGGAACGCCCCGCTAAACTCATCTTT.

The V and J genes are TRDV1 and TRDJ1, with D possibly being TRDD2 or TRDD3 (6 bases each). CDR1 and CDR2 (germline): TSWWSYY, QGS. Trimming took off 0 bases at V and 0 bases at J, with 20 bases between the two ends. This CDR3 has 19 amino acids. The CDR3 DNA is TGTGCTCTTGGGGAACTTTATCCTACGAGGATACAGGACACCGATAAACTCATCTTT. It encodes CALGELYPTRIQDTDKLIF.

This clone was found a few times. The chain joins TRDV1 to TRDJ1, with 12 bases matching TRDD3. Germline loops: CDR1 TSWWSYY, CDR2 QGS. This CDR3 spans 19 amino acids. With V trimmed by 0 bases and J by 0 bases, 8 bases remained unmatched. Here the CDR3 reads CALGELETGGYQYTDKLIF. Here the CDR3 DNA reads TGTGCTCTTGGGGAACTGGAAACTGGGGGATACCAGTACACCGATAAACTCATCTTT.

In its sample, this clone was seen a few times. This chain links TRDV1 with TRDJ1, with 9 bases fitting TRDD3. Unmatched junction bases numbered 23, after V lost 5 bases and J lost 4 bases. CDR3 size: 20 residues. Looked up from germline, CDR1 is TSWWSYY and CDR2 is QGS. In nucleotides, the CDR3 is TGTGCTCTTGGGCTGTGTTATCTGGGGGATCTTGAAGGGGGCTACGATAAACTCATCTTT. Its translation is CALGLCYLGDLEGGYDKLIF.

V is TRDV2 and J is TRDJ3, with TRDD3 matching over 8 bases. V was pared by 5 bases and J by 0 bases, with 17 bases of the junction left unmatched. Germline CDR1 GEAIGNYY, CDR2 EKD. This CDR3 contains 21 residues. CDR3 residues: CACAIYDLLGGLSWDTRQMFF. The DNA of the CDR3 is TGTGCCTGTGCTATCTACGATTTACTGGGGGGCCTCTCCTGGGACACCCGACAGATGTTTTTC.

This clone was picked up a small number of times. The J gene is TRDJ1, the V gene TRDV1; 10 bases align to TRDD3. The ends lost 0 bases at V and 3 bases at J; junction bases unmatched: 19. CDR1 is TSWWSYY and CDR2 is QGS in the germline V gene. This CDR3 has 21 residues. CDR3 nucleotide sequence: TGTGCTCTTGGGGAACTTACCGGCATTCCTACAATTGGGGGATACCCCGATAAACTCATCTTT. Translation gives CALGELTGIPTIGGYPDKLIF.

This clone came up a few times. The V and J genes are TRDV1 and TRDJ1, with 11 bases that match TRDD3. The germline V gene has CDR1 TSWWSYY and CDR2 QGS. The CDR3 is made up of 26 amino acids. V was pared by 2 bases and J by 0 bases, with 32 bases of the junction left unmatched. The CDR3 reads CALGEWPFHLLGGGYDRRWDTDKLIF. In DNA form, the CDR3 reads TGTGCTCTTGGGGAATGGCCCTTCCATCTGTTAGGTGGGGGATACGACCGTCGATGGGACACCGATAAACTCATCTTT.

The rearrangement joins TRDV1 to TRDJ1; the match to TRDD2 covers 7 bases. CDR1 is TSWWSYY, CDR2 QGS, per germline. Trimming removed 4 bases from V and 3 bases from J; junction bases left unmatched: 11. CDR3 length: 16 residues. The CDR3 DNA reads as TGTGCTCTTGGGGGGCCCTTCCTGCCGGAACCCGATAAACTCATCTTT. Protein product: CALGGPFLPEPDKLIF.

The chain joins TRDV1 to TRDJ1, with TRDD3 matching 11 bases. The CDR3 is made up of 26 amino acids. Trimming removed 2 bases from V and 10 bases from J; junction bases left unmatched: 42. The germline V gene encodes CDR1 TSWWSYY and CDR2 QGS. The CDR3 sequence: CALGEWRLTQEATLGTGGYGGLRLIF. The CDR3 DNA reads TGTGCTCTTGGGGAATGGCGTTTAACGCAGGAGGCTACGCTCGGTACTGGGGGATATGGCGGTCTGAGACTCATCTTT.

The chain has TRDV1 and TRDJ1; TRDD3 aligns across 7 bases. Per the germline V gene, CDR1 is TSWWSYY and CDR2 is QGS. CDR3 length equals 22 residues. With 0 bases clipped from V and 2 bases from J, the junction kept 24 bases outside the gene matches. The CDR3 coding sequence is TGTGCTCTTGGGGAACTAGGACGCCTACCACCCCGGGGAGGATACGCAACCGATAAACTCATCTTT. Residues: CALGELGRLPPRGGYATDKLIF.

The chain couples TRDV1 to TRDJ1; 8 bases fit TRDD2. V was clipped by 3 bases and J by 8 bases; unmatched bases: 23. In germline, CDR1 is TSWWSYY, CDR2 QGS. This CDR3 is built from 19 residues. CDR3 nucleotide sequence: TGTGCTCTTGGGGAGGCCTACTTCCTACTGGAGGATACCGAACCCAAACTCATCTTT. Translating it yields CALGEAYFLLEDTEPKLIF.

This sequence joins TRDV1 and TRDJ1, with 7 bases matching TRDD3. Germline CDR1 reads TSWWSYY; CDR2 reads QGS. The CDR3 sequence is 19 residues long. The V and J ends lost 2 bases and 0 bases, in that order; junction bases with no gene match: 15. The CDR3 loop reads CALGESEAYWGLYTDKLIF. Written as DNA, the CDR3 is TGTGCTCTTGGGGAAAGTGAAGCATACTGGGGATTGTACACCGATAAACTCATCTTT.

This clone was seen more than once but under ten times. The rearrangement joins TRDV1 to TRDJ1, with TRDD3 identical over 9 bases. V lost 4 bases to trimming and J lost 0 bases; unmatched junction nucleotides: 18. The CDR3 is 20 amino acids. The germline gives CDR1 TSWWSYY, CDR2 QGS. CDR3 in DNA: TGTGCTCTTGGGGGCCCCTGCCTAGCTGGGGGATCCCGAAACACCGATAAACTCATCTTT. Protein: CALGGPCLAGGSRNTDKLIF.

The genes are TRDV1 and TRDJ1; tentative D call: TRDD3 (5 bases). This CDR3 is built from 16 residues. V lost 0 bases and J lost 3, with 14 bases in between. Germline V CDR1 and CDR2: TSWWSYY, QGS. The CDR3 spells CALGELWEYGPDKLIF. CDR3 coding DNA: TGTGCTCTTGGGGAACTCTGGGAATACGGCCCCGATAAACTCATCTTT.

The rearrangement joins TRDV1 to TRDJ1; TRDD3 matches at 13 bases. Trimming took 0 bases from V and 8 from J; bases not matched to a gene: 21. Germline V CDR1 and CDR2: TSWWSYY, QGS. The CDR3 covers 21 residues. The CDR3, as DNA: TGTGCTCTTGGGGAACTGCCTCCCACCCCTACTGGGGGATACGCGTCGACCAAACTCATCTTT. Its protein product is CALGELPPTPTGGYASTKLIF.

The genes are TRDV1 and TRDJ1, with 8 positions matching TRDD3. The CDR3 is 18 amino acids. J gave up 0 bases and V 1 base, and 10 bases lay outside the gene matches. Germline CDR1 is TSWWSYY and CDR2 is QGS. Here the CDR3 reads CALGEHSRTGGYTDKLIF. CDR3 DNA: TGTGCTCTTGGGGAACATTCCCGTACTGGGGGTTACACCGATAAACTCATCTTT.

This clone has only a few counts. The chain combines TRDV2 with TRDJ1; 9 positions match TRDD2. The germline CDR1 and CDR2 sequences are GEAIGNYY and EKD. This CDR3 has 23 amino acids. J was trimmed by 0 bases and V by 5 bases; bases with no gene match: 30. The DNA of the CDR3 is TGTGCCTGTGCCCCCGCCTTCCTTCCTACGTTCATAGTGGGTGGACTGGACACCGATAAACTCATCTTT. Amino acid sequence: CACAPAFLPTFIVGGLDTDKLIF.

This clone has more than one count but fewer than ten. Other DNA sequences of this sample code for an identical CDR3. The rearrangement links TRDV1 to TRDJ1; 10 bases are shared with TRDD3. Germline values: CDR1 TSWWSYY, CDR2 QGS. V trimming: 0 bases; J trimming: 7 bases; junction bases outside the gene matches: 5. This CDR3 region has 15 residues. CDR3 bases: TGTGCTCTTGGGGAACTACGGGGGATACGTAGTAAACTCATCTTT. Its translation is CALGELRGIRSKLIF.

The chain has TRDV1 and TRDJ1; no reliable D call. With 0 bases removed from V and 3 bases from J, the gap between germline ends came to 11 bases. The CDR3 is made up of 15 amino acids. In germline, CDR1 is TSWWSYY, CDR2 QGS. The CDR3 sequence: CALGELPCRADKLIF. CDR3 in DNA: TGTGCTCTTGGGGAACTTCCTTGCAGGGCCGATAAACTCATCTTT.

This clone was counted only a few times. The chain uses TRDV1 and TRDJ1; unclear D gene. Per germline, CDR1 TSWWSYY and CDR2 QGS. The V gene lost 0 bases and the J gene lost 1 base, with 18 bases spanning the gap. The CDR3 covers 18 residues. CDR3 sequence (DNA): TGTGCTCTTGGGGAACTATTACACCCCTCGACCCCCACCGATAAACTCATCTTT. It translates to CALGELLHPSTPTDKLIF.